The present entry profiles one T cell receptor beta chain with its context. This record comes from a study of blood T cell repertoires in COVID-19. Study details: Sites across the United States, Italy and Spain contributed samples from acute and convalescent COVID-19.

Original processing notes: Reference gene primer amplification yielded estimated nucleated cell counts. Some clones are missing from TCRdb's copy, which holds only in-frame ones; the method was immunoSEQ multiplex PCR. The V and J calls and clone size were taken over from that table, and D and trimming were inferred from the DNA. The sample yields approximately 82,000 clones, approximately 92% seen once. The CDR3 totals 14 residues. Germline CDR1 KGHSH, CDR2 LQKENI. V lost 3 bases and J 10 bases, leaving 13 bases between the germline ends. The sequencing sample was made of peripheral blood. The source is a woman aged 60 to 75 with active COVID-19. The V call is TRBV18, the J call TRBJ1-6, with D maybe TRBD1 (6 bases). The CDR3 spells CASSPKGEGSPLHF. In nucleotides, the CDR3 is TGTGCCAGCTCACCCAAGGGGGAGGGCTCACCCCTCCACTTT.